Below are 14 T cell receptor beta chains sequenced from a single sample in a study of shared clonotypes between healthy human individuals. Produced via immunoSEQ multiplex PCR; TCRdb's table is partial and in-frame only. Of millions of clones listed, 93% are singletons. Sequencing was done on a sample of naive CD4+ T cells from PBMCs. Subset denoted: CD45RA+ positively selected. Receptors were obtained from a man aged 18 to 35 in good health. Some clones in this sample may be carry-over from other donors' samples.

The CDR3 DNA reads as TGTGCCCAACGGACAGGGGGTGAGCAGTTCTTC. Translated: CAQRTGGEQFF. V gene TRBV30 combines with J gene TRBJ2-1, with 10 bases matching TRBD1. There are 11 residues in the CDR3. The germline V gene has CDR1 GTSNPN and CDR2 SVGIG (reference sequence). J gave up 9 bases and V 8 bases, and 4 bases lay outside the gene matches.

As to this clone: This specimen includes other DNA sequences encoding the same CDR3. The rearrangement uses TRBV2 and TRBJ1-5, with D unresolved. Trimming cost V 0 bases and J 4 bases, with 7 bases left between them. The CDR3 length is 14 residues. In germline, CDR1 is SNHLY, CDR2 FYNNEI. DNA of the CDR3: TGTGCCAGCAGTGAAGCAGGAGGGAATCAGCCCCAGCATTTT. This translates into CASSEAGGNQPQHF.

The chain joins TRBV10-3 to TRBJ2-7, with 11 bases lining up with TRBD1. Germline lookup yields CDR1 ENHRY and CDR2 SYGVKD. The CDR3 is made up of 15 amino acids. V lost 6 bases, J lost 12 bases, and 16 bases stayed unmatched. For the CDR3, the DNA is TGTGCCATCAGGACTAACTACGGGACAGGGGGGGTACCGTACTTC. Translating it yields CAIRTNYGTGGVPYF.

The chain carries TRBV28 and TRBJ1-4; 7 nucleotides line up with TRBD1. With V trimmed by 4 bases and J by 1 base, 9 bases remained unmatched. CDR1 MDHEN and CDR2 SYDVKM come from the germline V gene. The CDR3 spans 17 residues. The CDR3 DNA reads TGTGCCAGCAGTTCCCCGGCAGGGGGAGTAACTAATGAAAAACTGTTTTTT. This codes for CASSSPAGGVTNEKLFF. The full variable domain, its missing parts supplied by reference TRBV28 and TRBJ1-4, is DVKVTQSSRYLVKRTGEKVFLECVQDMDHENMFWYRQDPGLGLRLIYFSYDVKMKEKGDIPEGYSVSREKKERFSLILESASTNQTSMYLCASSSPAGGVTNEKLFFGSGTQLSVL.

This sequence joins TRBV7-8 and TRBJ2-1; 14 positions match TRBD2. CDR1 SGHVS and CDR2 FQNEAQ come from the germline V gene. J was trimmed by 10 bases and V by 1 base; bases with no gene match: 9. This CDR3 is 17 amino acids long. Here the CDR3 DNA reads TGTGCCAGCAGCTTAGGCCCCATCGGACTAGCGGGAGGAGAGCAGTTCTTC. The encoded protein is CASSLGPIGLAGGEQFF.

This rearrangement joins TRBV19 to TRBJ2-1; weak D call: TRBD1 (7 bases). In germline, CDR1 is LNHDA, CDR2 SQIVND (reference sequence). The CDR3 contains 21 residues. V shed 7 bases and J shed 4 bases, with 35 bases lying between them. The CDR3 coding sequence is TGTGCCAGTAAATTCTCTGGTAGCGGACTACCTACAGGGGCTTATTACAATGAGCAGTTCTTC. Translation: CASKFSGSGLPTGAYYNEQFF.

This chain connects TRBV10-3 to TRBJ1-4, with TRBD1 as a possible D gene (5 bases). This CDR3 is built from 15 residues. Germline V CDR1 and CDR2: ENHRY, SYGVKD. The germline V and J ends were trimmed by 4 bases and 3 bases, with 12 bases remaining between them. This CDR3 is CAISVGRGANEKLFF. DNA of the CDR3: TGTGCCATCAGTGTCGGCCGGGGGGCTAATGAAAAACTGTTTTTT.

This chain joins TRBV4-1 and TRBJ2-1; no clear D. Germline-derived CDR1 and CDR2 are MGHRA and YSYEKL. V dropped 6 bases and J dropped 4 bases, with 13 bases sitting between them. There are 14 residues in the CDR3. The CDR3 DNA is TGCGCCAGCAGTGTGGGTGCTCCTTACAATGAGCAGTTCTTC. Translation gives CASSVGAPYNEQFF.

The genes are TRBV2 and TRBJ2-1; weak D call: TRBD1 (5 bases). Germline V CDR1 and CDR2: SNHLY, FYNNEI. The CDR3 extends over 15 amino acids. V was shortened by 6 bases and J by 10 bases, with 22 bases between the two germline ends. CDR3 loop: CASSGGALGALEQFF. The CDR3 DNA is TGTGCCAGCAGCGGCGGCGCTCTAGGGGCTTTAGAGCAGTTCTTC. Variable domain in full (rest from reference TRBV2 and TRBJ2-1): EPEVTQTPSHQVTQMGQEVILRCVPISNHLYFYWYRQILGQKVEFLVSFYNNEISEKSEIFDDQFSVERPDGSNFTLKIRSTKLEDSAMYFCASSGGALGALEQFFGPGTRLTVL.

The chain recombines TRBV7-7 with TRBJ2-1, with 8 nucleotides matching TRBD2. CDR1 is SSHAT and CDR2 is FNYEAQ in the germline V gene (reference sequence). Germline trimming cut 5 bases from V and 2 bases from J; bases unmatched to any gene: 5. CDR3 length: 15 amino acids. Written as DNA, the CDR3 is TGTGCCAGCAGCGCCACTAGCGGAGCCTACAATGAGCAGTTCTTC. As protein: CASSATSGAYNEQFF.

Notes on this clone: The sample has other DNA sequences that encode this CDR3 too. The rearrangement uses TRBV5-1 and TRBJ2-3; D uncertain. The germline CDR1 and CDR2 sequences are SGHRS and YFSETQ. The V end was cut by 0 bases, the J end by 0 bases, with 5 bases between. The CDR3 extends over 14 amino acids. In DNA form, the CDR3 reads TGCGCCAGCAGCTTGGATTCCAGCACAGATACGCAGTATTTT. It specifies CASSLDSSTDTQYF.

The chain carries TRBV27 and TRBJ2-7, with D unclear. CDR1 is MNHEY, CDR2 SMNVEV, per germline (reference sequence). CDR3 length: 14 amino acids. The V end lost 3 bases, the J end lost 5 bases, and 14 bases lay between the germline ends. The CDR3 sequence is CASSFQGAPHEQYF. The CDR3 region has the DNA TGTGCCAGCAGTTTCCAAGGTGCCCCCCACGAGCAGTACTTC.

The sample holds one count of this clone. V usage is TRBV27 and J usage is TRBJ2-7; TRBD1 aligns across 7 bases. The length of the CDR3 is 18 residues. V trimming: 6 bases; J trimming: 0 bases; junction bases outside the gene matches: 17. Germline V gene sequence: CDR1 MNHEY, CDR2 SMNVEV (reference sequence). CDR3 bases: TGTGCCAGCAGAAGAAGAGGGACAGACTCCCCTAGCTCCTACGAGCAGTACTTC. Residues: CASRRRGTDSPSSYEQYF.

The gene calls are TRBV28 and TRBJ2-1, with D unresolved. V dropped 3 bases and J dropped 9 bases, with 9 bases sitting between them. The germline V gene encodes CDR1 MDHEN and CDR2 SYDVKM. The CDR3 extends over 12 amino acids. The CDR3 sequence: CASSFSRFEQFF. The DNA of the CDR3 is TGTGCCAGCAGTTTTTCCCGGTTTGAGCAGTTCTTC.